The 19 T cell receptor beta chains below all came from one sample that was sequenced in a study of T cells in women clearing cervical HPV infection. Only in-frame clones appear in the TCRdb table, and some are missing; sequencing was by immunoSEQ multiplex PCR. In total, the table holds around 13,000 clones. Specimen: blood buffy coat. These receptors all come from a woman aged 18-70 years with a cervical HPV16 infection that either progressed to CIN3+ or cleared (not recorded which).

Details on this clone: The sequenced fragment ends 3 residues before the CDR3 boundary, so the rest is inferred from the germline J gene. V is TRBV12-3 or TRBV12-4 and J is TRBJ2-1, with D maybe TRBD1 (6 bases). V lost 3 bases and J 3 bases, leaving 12 bases between the germline ends. The CDR3 contains 15 residues. The sequenced part of the CDR3 DNA is TGTGCCAGCAGTTTGACAGGACGGTACTACAATGAG. This sequence encodes CASSLTGRYYNE. In full, the CDR3 reads CASSLTGRYYNEQFF.

The CDR3 reads CAISDRQGASPLHF. CDR3 DNA, as far as it was read: TGTGCCATCAGTGATCGGCAGGGGGCTTCACCC. V gene TRBV10-3 combines with J gene TRBJ1-6; 8 nucleotides align to TRBD1. The sequence runs out 3 residues before the end of the CDR3; the remainder is reconstructed from the germline J gene. CDR1 is ENHRY and CDR2 is SYGVKD in the germline V gene. The CDR3 spans 14 residues. V gave up 3 bases and J gave up 9 bases; unmatched junction bases: 4.

By frequency, this clone is medium-sized. The read ends 3 residues early relative to the CDR3; the germline J gene fills the gap. V and J are TRBV2 and TRBJ2-1; 8 nucleotides align to TRBD2. In germline, CDR1 is SNHLY, CDR2 FYNNEI. The CDR3 covers 17 residues. V shed 6 bases and J 0 bases; nucleotides not matched to a gene: 10. The covered CDR3 bases are TGTGCCAGCAGCAGCACAGATAGCGGGGTCTCCTACAATGAG. Translation gives CASSSTDSGVSYNE. The whole CDR3 sequence reads CASSSTDSGVSYNEQFF.

For this clone: The CDR3 end is not reached by the read, which stops 3 residues before it; the germline J gene fills it in. This rearrangement joins TRBV7-2 to TRBJ1-2; D remains unclear. CDR3 length: 14 amino acids. V was trimmed by 3 bases and J by 5 bases, leaving 13 bases between them. The germline CDR1 and CDR2 sequences are SGHTA and FQGNSA. CDR3 DNA, as far as it was read: TGTGCCAGCAGCTTTGGCGGCAGTCCATATGGC. Protein sequence: CASSFGGSPYG. The full-length CDR3 reads as CASSFGGSPYGYTF.

Concerning this clone: The sequence runs out 3 residues before the end of the CDR3; the remainder is reconstructed from the germline J gene. This rearrangement joins TRBV5-4 to TRBJ2-1; maybe TRBD2 (5 bases). The germline V gene encodes CDR1 SGHNT and CDR2 YYREEE (reference sequence). Trimming took 0 bases from V and 0 from J, leaving 7 bases between them. This CDR3 is built from 15 residues. The sequenced part of the CDR3 DNA is TGTGCCAGCAGCTTGGAAGCGGACTCCTACAATGAG. It is translated as CASSLEADSYNE. The whole CDR3 sequence is CASSLEADSYNEQFF.

As concerns this clone: The CDR3 goes on 3 residues after the read ends, and that part is filled in from the germline J gene. The chain joins TRBV19 to TRBJ2-2; D possibly corresponds to TRBD1 (5 bases). The germline V gene encodes CDR1 LNHDA and CDR2 SQIVND (reference sequence). The CDR3 consists of 15 residues. CDR3 region: CASKSGTGRNEKLFF. CDR3 bases read: TGTGCCAGTAAATCGGGTACAGGTAGAAATGAAAAG.

To note about this clone: Sequencing ends 3 residues short of the CDR3 end; the germline J gene provides the rest. The chain has TRBV2 and TRBJ2-7; 11 bases align to TRBD1. After removal of 6 bases from V and 3 bases from J, the junction contained 10 bases not matched to a gene. The germline V gene encodes CDR1 SNHLY and CDR2 FYNNEI. The CDR3 loop spans 16 amino acids. This chain's CDR3 is CASRDRGLGQVYEQYF. The sequenced part of the CDR3 DNA is TGTGCCAGCAGGGACAGGGGGCTCGGGCAAGTCTACGAG.

Frequency places this clone as medium-sized. The read comes to an end 3 residues before the CDR3 does, leaving the germline J gene to fill in the end. The V gene is TRBV19, the J gene TRBJ2-3, with a possible D match to TRBD1 (5 bases). Germline loops: CDR1 LNHDA, CDR2 SQIVND (reference sequence). CDR3 length equals 14 residues. The V and J ends lost 7 bases and 1 base respectively, with 12 bases between them. The CDR3 reads CASTPGWGTDTQYF. CDR3 DNA (partial): TGTGCCAGTACCCCAGGGTGGGGCACAGATACG.

This clone ranks as medium-sized (0.01 to 0.1%) in terms of frequency. The read finishes 3 residues shy of the CDR3 end, and the germline J gene is used to complete it. The chain links TRBV7-3 to TRBJ2-2; 7 bases agree with TRBD2. The CDR3 spans 16 residues. Per the germline V gene, CDR1 is SGHTA and CDR2 is FQGTGA. V lost 6 bases, J lost 2 bases, and 9 bases stayed unmatched. The sequenced part of the CDR3 DNA is TGTGCCAGCAGTCCCCACGGGGGGTCAAACACCGGGGAG. It translates to CASSPHGGSNTGE. The full CDR3 protein reads CASSPHGGSNTGELFF.

As to this clone: From the germline J gene comes the end of the CDR3, since the read stops 3 residues before it. This chain uses TRBV18 with TRBJ1-1, with D tentatively TRBD1 (6 bases). The length of the CDR3 is 13 residues. Germline V CDR1 and CDR2: KGHSH, LQKENI. The CDR3 spells CASSADSRSEAFF. The DNA read from the CDR3 is TGTGCCAGCTCAGCGGACAGTCGATCGGAA.

Concerning this clone: The CDR3 end lies 3 residues beyond the end of the read and is filled in from the germline J gene. The chain carries TRBV5-6 and TRBJ2-2, with D maybe TRBD1 (6 bases). Germline CDR1 reads SGHDT; CDR2 reads YYEEEE. With 7 bases removed from V and 6 bases from J, the gap between germline ends came to 16 bases. The CDR3 loop spans 14 amino acids. The CDR3 bases that were read are TGTGCCAGCGGCCGGGACAAACGAGCCGGGGAG. This encodes CASGRDKRAGE. The whole CDR3 is CASGRDKRAGELFF.

In regard to this clone: The sequence runs out 3 residues before the end of the CDR3; the remainder is reconstructed from the germline J gene. The J gene is TRBJ1-2, the V gene TRBV18, with D possibly being TRBD1 (5 bases). The CDR3 is made up of 14 amino acids. CDR1 is KGHSH, CDR2 LQKENI, per germline. The CDR3 DNA, read in part, is TGTGCCAGCTCACCATACGCAGGGCTCTACGAC. Protein product: CASSPYAGLYD. The complete CDR3 protein is CASSPYAGLYDYTF.

In regard to this clone: The read terminates 3 residues ahead of where the CDR3 ends, so the germline J gene completes it. This chain links TRBV7-3 with TRBJ1-1; TRBD1 matches 7 bases. The CDR3 has 13 amino acids. After removal of 5 bases from V and 5 bases from J, the junction contained 5 bases not matched to a gene. Germline CDR1 is SGHTA and CDR2 is FQGTGA. Incomplete CDR3 DNA: TGTGCCAGCAGCCCGACAGGGTGGACTGAA. Translation gives CASSPTGWTE. The entire CDR3 sequence reads CASSPTGWTEAFF.

About this clone itself: The read halts 3 residues ahead of the CDR3 end, with the missing end drawn from the germline J gene. The same CDR3 arises from other DNA sequences in this sample as well. The gene calls are TRBV7-9 and TRBJ1-3, with D maybe TRBD1 (6 bases). This CDR3 has 14 amino acids. Germline V gene sequence: CDR1 SEHNR, CDR2 FQNEAQ (reference sequence). Incomplete CDR3 DNA: TGTGCCAGCAGCCCACAGGGACCTGAGATAGTG. Translation: CASSPQGPEIV. The whole CDR3 region reads CASSPQGPEIVIYF.

Notes on this clone: The read halts 3 residues ahead of the CDR3 end, with the missing end drawn from the germline J gene. The chain has TRBV6-1 and TRBJ2-3, with a possible D match to TRBD2 (6 bases). The germline V gene has CDR1 MNHNS and CDR2 SASEGT. The CDR3 covers 13 residues. V lost 2 bases, J lost 5 bases, and 8 bases lay in between. The CDR3 bases that were read are TGTGCCAGCAGTGAACGGCGGGGAGATACG. Its translation: CASSERRGDT. The CDR3 as a whole reads CASSERRGDTQYF.

About this clone: Read coverage stops 3 residues before the CDR3 terminus; the germline J gene supplies the remainder. The chain carries TRBV5-1 and TRBJ2-5; 9 bases match TRBD2. Germline V gives CDR1 SGHRS, CDR2 YFSETQ. This CDR3 spans 14 amino acids. The junction had 5 bases not matched to a gene; V was cut back by 5 bases and J by 3 bases. The CDR3: CASRELAGKETQYF. The part of the CDR3 DNA that was read is TGCGCCAGCAGGGAACTAGCGGGCAAAGAGACC. Drawing the rest from reference TRBV5-1 and TRBJ2-5, the complete variable domain is KAGVTQTPRYLIKTRGQQVTLSCSPISGHRSVSWYQQTPGQGLQFLFEYFSETQRNKGNFPGRFSGRQFSNSRSEMNVSTLELGDSALYLCASRELAGKETQYFGPGTRLLVL.

As to this clone: The CDR3 end lies 3 residues beyond the end of the read and is filled in from the germline J gene. The V and J genes are TRBV10-1 and TRBJ1-3, with unresolved D. Trimming stripped 8 bases from V and 0 bases from J, with 8 bases between. This CDR3 is built from 13 residues. The V gene's germline CDR1 is WNHNN and CDR2 SYGVQD (reference sequence). Partial CDR3 DNA: TGCGCCAGCGCCCCTAGCTCTGGAAACACC. The encoded protein is CASAPSSGNT. The whole CDR3 sequence is CASAPSSGNTIYF.

As concerns this clone: The read stops 3 residues short of the end of the CDR3; the missing end is completed from the germline J gene. The V gene is TRBV25-1, the J gene TRBJ2-1; TRBD2 matches at 7 bases. Germline values: CDR1 MGHDK, CDR2 SYGVNS. The CDR3 is 11 residues long. Trimming removed 8 bases from V and 7 bases from J; junction bases left unmatched: 2. The covered CDR3 bases are TGTGCCAGCGGACTAGGAAATGAG. Its protein product is CASGLGNE. Given in full, the CDR3 is CASGLGNEQFF.

A note on this clone: The read finishes 3 residues shy of the CDR3 end, and the germline J gene is used to complete it. Other DNA sequences in this sample translate to the same CDR3. The V call is TRBV6-1, the J call TRBJ1-3; tentative D call: TRBD1 (5 bases). This CDR3 comprises 13 residues. Germline CDR1 and CDR2: MNHNS and SASEGT. The covered CDR3 bases are TGTGCCAGCAGTGAAGCACGAAGGGGAACT. It yields the protein CASSEARRGT. The whole CDR3 protein reads CASSEARRGTIYF.